Reported below is one T cell receptor (beta chain). Its antigen remains unidentified. The table came from immunoSEQ multiplex PCR; TCRdb's copy has only in-frame clones and leaves some out. This sample yields about 5,000 clones, of which about 80% are seen a single time; 16% belongs to the top ten. These data come from a study of ipilimumab plus nivolumab after autologous stem cell transplantation. On the study more broadly: Patients received a median of roughly five ipilimumab and roughly 8 nivolumab doses. The myeloma group: high-risk transplant-naive, or relapse within 3 years after first autologous transplant.

The CDR3 extends over 14 amino acids. V lost 6 bases to trimming and J lost 1 base, with 12 bases between them. CDR1 SNHLY and CDR2 FYNNEI come from the germline V gene. Patients got ipilimumab 1 mg/kg beginning 14 to 28 days post-transplant. Overall study findings and caveats: Per the authors, repertoire, Treg and microbiota data justify further study.

The V gene is TRBV2, the J gene TRBJ1-1; D is uncertain. The receptor comes from a male donor with multiple myeloma. The source was PBMCs, collected in a trial of ipilimumab plus nivolumab as post-transplant consolidation. Written as DNA, the CDR3 is TGTGCCAGCAGAGCCGGGTTAGAGAACACTGAAGCTTTCTTT. This encodes CASRAGLENTEAFF.